A single sample is the source of the 20 T cell receptor beta chains below, sequenced in a study of shared clonotypes between healthy human individuals. The repertoire was sequenced with immunoSEQ multiplex PCR; TCRdb's copy has only in-frame clones and lacks some. The table has roughly 2,500,000 clones, over 85% seen once. Source material: naive CD4+ T cells from PBMCs. The sample's subset: CD45RA+ positively selected. The source of these receptors is a man in his late teens or twenties in good health. Some clones in this sample may be carry-over from other donors' samples.

The V and J genes are TRBV6-6 and TRBJ2-7; 7 bases match TRBD2. CDR1 and CDR2 from the germline V gene are MNHNY and SVGAGI (reference sequence). J gave up 2 bases and V 0 bases, and 4 bases lay outside the gene matches. The CDR3 is made up of 15 amino acids. The CDR3 loop reads CASSYSSGRAYEQYF. The CDR3 coding sequence is TGTGCCAGCAGTTACTCTAGCGGGCGAGCCTACGAGCAGTACTTC.

The J gene is TRBJ2-1, the V gene TRBV11-2; possibly TRBD2 for D (6 bases). Germline V gives CDR1 SGHAT, CDR2 FQNNGV. This CDR3 region has 16 residues. V was shortened by 6 bases and J by 10 bases, with 25 bases between the two germline ends. The CDR3 nucleotides are TGTGCCAGCAGGCCCCTGAGGGAGGTGGGACCTCGGGAGCAGTTCTTC. It codes for CASRPLREVGPREQFF.

The genes are TRBV18 and TRBJ2-7, with TRBD2 matching over 9 bases. With 0 bases clipped from V and 1 base from J, the junction kept 4 bases outside the gene matches. Germline V gives CDR1 KGHSH, CDR2 LQKENI. This CDR3 region has 16 residues. CDR3 nucleotides: TGTGCCAGCTCACCACCGACTAGCGGCACGTCCTACGAGCAGTACTTC. Protein product: CASSPPTSGTSYEQYF.

This chain uses TRBV7-9 with TRBJ1-3; D might be TRBD1 (6 bases). CDR1 SEHNR and CDR2 FQNEAQ come from the germline V gene (reference sequence). The CDR3 contains 14 residues. V lost 6 bases to trimming and J lost 2 bases, with 11 bases between them. CDR3 bases: TGTGCCAGCAGTTCACACAGGGCTGGAAACACCATATATTTT. It codes for CASSSHRAGNTIYF. The full variable domain, its missing parts supplied by reference TRBV7-9 and TRBJ1-3, is DTGVSQNPRHKITKRGQNVTFRCDPISEHNRLYWYRQTLGQGPEFLTYFQNEAQLEKSRLLSDRFSAERPKGSFSTLEIQRTEQGDSAMYLCASSSHRAGNTIYFGEGSWLTVV.

To note about this clone: The sample holds other DNA sequences that translate to the same CDR3. The CDR3 region has the DNA TGTGCCAGCTCACCTTTGGCGGGAGTTAGTTCCTACGAGCAGTACTTC. Its translation: CASSPLAGVSSYEQYF. The chain links TRBV18 to TRBJ2-7; the match to TRBD2 covers 7 bases. With V trimmed by 3 bases and J by 1 base, 9 bases remained unmatched. Germline V gene sequence: CDR1 KGHSH, CDR2 LQKENI. The CDR3 covers 16 residues.

The chain employs TRBV27 and TRBJ2-2, with a tentative D call TRBD1 (6 bases). CDR1 MNHEY and CDR2 SMNVEV come from the germline V gene (reference sequence). Trimming pared 11 bases from V and 6 bases from J, leaving 19 bases between. This CDR3 contains 14 residues. This CDR3 reads CASKSTGRPGELFF. CDR3 coding DNA: TGTGCCTCCAAAAGTACAGGGCGGCCCGGGGAGCTGTTTTTT.

The rearrangement links TRBV19 to TRBJ2-3, with a tentative D call TRBD2 (6 bases). V lost 5 bases and J 4 bases, leaving 19 bases between the germline ends. The CDR3 consists of 16 residues. Germline CDR1 is LNHDA and CDR2 is SQIVND (reference sequence). The CDR3 region is CASSYGTPRVPDTQYF. The CDR3 DNA reads as TGTGCCAGTAGTTACGGGACTCCCCGGGTTCCAGATACGCAGTATTTT.

With respect to this clone: The CDR3 ends on some other residue instead of the conserved phenylalanine or tryptophan, so this is likely a read error. No DNA is shown, since the ends of the CDR3 on it are uncertain; the CDR3 is the one TCRdb lists. The rearrangement uses TRBV2 and TRBJ1-4. CDR1 and CDR2 (germline): SNHLY, FYNNEI. The CDR3 contains 11 residues when both ends are counted. CDR3 loop: CASSLLSFLIL.

The J gene is TRBJ1-1, the V gene TRBV4-3, with D tentatively TRBD1 (5 bases). Germline-derived CDR1 and CDR2 are LGHNA and YSLEER. V lost 4 bases and J 5 bases, leaving 14 bases between the germline ends. The CDR3 contains 14 residues. The CDR3 DNA reads TGCGCCAGCAGCCCCCAATCGTCAGGGACTGAAGCTTTCTTT. As protein: CASSPQSSGTEAFF.

This clone was observed a handful of times. The chain combines TRBV11-2 with TRBJ1-1, with D hard to call. V was pared by 2 bases and J by 0 bases, with 10 bases between. The CDR3 sequence is 15 residues long. Germline CDR1 SGHAT, CDR2 FQNNGV. CDR3 sequence (DNA): TGTGCCAGCAGCTTATCCGGGCTGCTGAACACTGAAGCTTTCTTT. It is translated as CASSLSGLLNTEAFF.

The rearrangement links TRBV19 to TRBJ2-1; 8 nucleotides match TRBD1. The CDR3 contains 14 residues. Germline V CDR1 and CDR2: LNHDA, SQIVND (reference sequence). V shed 9 bases, J shed 8 bases, and the junction held 12 bases outside the gene matches. CDR3 nucleotides: TGTGCCAGCGACAGGGGAAGGGGTGGAGATGAGCAGTTCTTC. Protein product: CASDRGRGGDEQFF.

This chain uses TRBV6-6 with TRBJ2-7, with D perhaps TRBD2 (7 bases). There are 14 residues in the CDR3. The germline CDR1 and CDR2 sequences are MNHNY and SVGAGI (reference sequence). V gave up 4 bases and J gave up 3 bases, with 13 bases separating them. CDR3 in amino acids: CASSLGGGLYEQYF. CDR3 DNA sequence: TGTGCCAGCAGTTTAGGGGGGGGGCTCTACGAGCAGTACTTC.

V gene TRBV27 combines with J gene TRBJ2-7; a possible D gene is TRBD1 (6 bases). Germline V gene sequence: CDR1 MNHEY, CDR2 SMNVEV (reference sequence). The CDR3 runs to 15 residues. V shed 3 bases and J shed 3 bases, with 15 bases lying between them. The CDR3 region is CASSFRTAVFYEQYF. DNA for the CDR3: TGTGCCAGCAGTTTCCGGACAGCAGTATTCTACGAGCAGTACTTC.

The chain combines TRBV5-5 with TRBJ2-7; 9 bases map to TRBD2. Trimming removed 4 bases from V and 2 bases from J; junction bases left unmatched: 7. The CDR3 runs 15 residues. Germline values: CDR1 SGHKS, CDR2 YYEKEE (reference sequence). This chain's CDR3 is CASSTTSGSTYEQYF. CDR3 nucleotide sequence: TGTGCCAGCAGCACGACTAGCGGCTCCACCTACGAGCAGTACTTC.

V usage is TRBV7-2 and J usage is TRBJ1-2; tentative D call: TRBD1 (6 bases). The CDR3 has 11 residues. Germline V gives CDR1 SGHTA, CDR2 FQGNSA. The ends were cut back, 5 bases at V and 8 bases at J, with 9 bases in the middle. CDR3 bases: TGTGCCAGCAGCACGGGACACGGCTACACCTTC. Amino acids: CASSTGHGYTF.

With respect to this clone: The same CDR3 is also encoded by other DNA sequences in this sample. CDR3 coding DNA: TGTGCCAGCTCACCCTCAGCCATGAACACTGAAGCTTTCTTT. It yields the protein CASSPSAMNTEAFF. The chain is built from TRBV18 and TRBJ1-1; D gene uncertain. The CDR3 runs 14 residues. Germline CDR1 reads KGHSH; CDR2 reads LQKENI. V was pared by 3 bases and J by 0 bases, with 8 bases between. The entire variable domain, with the rest obtained from reference TRBV18 and TRBJ1-1, is as follows: NAGVMQNPRHLVRRRGQEARLRCSPMKGHSHVYWYRQLPEEGLKFMVYLQKENIIDESGMPKERFSAEFPKEGPSILRIQQVVRGDSAAYFCASSPSAMNTEAFFGQGTRLTVV.

The chain recombines TRBV28 with TRBJ1-2, with D possibly matching TRBD1 (6 bases). This CDR3 has 15 residues. Trimming took off 3 bases at V and 5 bases at J, with 16 bases between the two ends. The germline V gene has CDR1 MDHEN and CDR2 SYDVKM. CDR3 loop: CASSFQGSGRYGYTF. For the CDR3, the DNA is TGTGCCAGCAGTTTCCAGGGGAGCGGGAGGTATGGCTACACCTTC.

The CDR3 region has the DNA TGTGCCTGGAGTGACGGTAAGAGGGCGCGGGATCAGCCCCAGCATTTT. Translation: CAWSDGKRARDQPQHF. The V and J genes are TRBV30 and TRBJ1-5; no firm D call. This CDR3 contains 16 residues. Trimming stripped 1 base from V and 5 bases from J, with 18 bases between. The germline V gene encodes CDR1 GTSNPN and CDR2 SVGIG (reference sequence).

The genes are TRBV5-1 and TRBJ2-2, with 8 bases lining up with TRBD2. The CDR3 loop spans 15 amino acids. The junction had 4 bases not matched to a gene; V was cut back by 3 bases and J by 3 bases. The V gene's germline CDR1 is SGHRS and CDR2 YFSETQ. The CDR3 DNA follows: TGCGCCAGCAGCTATACTAGCGGCTACACCGGGGAGCTGTTTTTT. The encoded protein is CASSYTSGYTGELFF.

This clone was detected only once. The rearrangement links TRBV6-6 to TRBJ2-7, with 9 bases that match TRBD1. J lost 6 bases, V lost 5 bases, and 8 bases had no gene match. The CDR3 runs 14 residues. Germline lookup yields CDR1 MNHNY and CDR2 SVGAGI (reference sequence). The CDR3 DNA reads as TGTGCCAGCAGTCCGGGACAGGGTGTCCGCGAGCAGTACTTC. Encoded protein: CASSPGQGVREQYF.